The 15 T cell receptor beta chains below all came from one sample that was sequenced in a study of STAT3 mutations in large granular lymphocyte leukemia. The study, taken as a whole, reports: Every T-cell large granular lymphocyte leukemia patient had at least one immunodominant TCR beta clonotype.

The antigens for these receptors are not known. The repertoire was sequenced with immunoSEQ multiplex PCR; TCRdb's copy has only in-frame clones and lacks some. The sample contains roughly 38,000 clones, more than 70% of which appear only once. The sequenced sample was PBMCs. These receptor sequences come from a human donor with T large granular lymphocyte leukemia. Some clones in this sample may be carry-over from other donors' samples.

The CDR3 sequence is CASSDRGGAEDGYTF. The CDR3 nucleotides read TGTGCCAGCAGTGATAGAGGGGGCGCGGAGGATGGCTACACCTTC. The chain combines TRBV28 with TRBJ1-2; 7 bases map to TRBD1. The CDR3 extends over 15 amino acids. CDR1 and CDR2 from the germline V gene are MDHEN and SYDVKM. V lost 5 bases and J lost 6; bases outside the gene matches: 12.

This chain connects TRBV18 to TRBJ2-5; perhaps TRBD2 as D (5 bases). Trimming cost V 2 bases and J 5 bases, with 9 bases left between them. Germline V CDR1 and CDR2: KGHSH, LQKENI. The CDR3 spans 13 residues. The CDR3, as DNA: TGTGCCAGCTCACCAAGCGCGGGTGAGACCCAGTACTTC. Protein product: CASSPSAGETQYF.

This chain links TRBV6-5 with TRBJ1-5, with a possible D match to TRBD1 (5 bases). The CDR3 is made up of 16 amino acids. The V and J ends lost 4 bases and 0 bases respectively, with 13 bases between them. CDR1 MNHEY and CDR2 SVGAGI come from the germline V gene. The CDR3 region is CASSSHWDGSNQPQHF. The DNA for the CDR3 is TGTGCCAGCAGTTCTCATTGGGACGGTAGCAATCAGCCCCAGCATTTT.

The V call is TRBV5-1, the J call TRBJ2-1; TRBD2 matches at 8 bases. V trimming: 4 bases; J trimming: 3 bases; junction bases outside the gene matches: 3. There are 14 residues in the CDR3. CDR1 and CDR2 (germline): SGHRS, YFSETQ. In nucleotides, the CDR3 is TGCGCCAGCAGCCCCGGGGGGGACTACAATGAGCAGTTCTTC. Translating it yields CASSPGGDYNEQFF.

The CDR3 here is CASSLSRGTGLNEQFF. In DNA, the CDR3 is TGTGCCAGCAGTTTATCCCGCGGGACAGGACTCAATGAGCAGTTCTTC. The chain has TRBV27 and TRBJ2-1; TRBD1 matches 8 bases. This CDR3 contains 16 residues. Trimming cost V 0 bases and J 6 bases; bases outside gene matches: 7. Germline CDR1 and CDR2: MNHEY and SMNVEV (reference sequence).

The chain is built from TRBV5-4 and TRBJ2-7, with D hard to call. This CDR3 region has 11 residues. Looked up from germline, CDR1 is SGHNT and CDR2 is YYREEE (reference sequence). Trimming removed 2 bases at V and 2 bases at J, with 2 bases between. The CDR3, as DNA: TGTGCCAGCAGCTTTCCCTACGAGCAGTACGTC. Its translation: CASSFPYEQYV.

The chain carries TRBV18 and TRBJ2-7, with 8 bases that match TRBD1. Per the germline V gene, CDR1 is KGHSH and CDR2 is LQKENI. The CDR3 totals 14 residues. V was clipped by 3 bases and J by 3 bases; unmatched bases: 4. CDR3 region: CASSPTGDGYEQYF. The CDR3 DNA follows: TGTGCCAGCTCACCGACAGGGGATGGCTACGAGCAGTACTTC.

This clone occurred once. The CDR3, as DNA: TGTGCCAGCAGCCGTGGACTAGCGGGGGGTCCCTACGAGCAGTACGTC. It encodes CASSRGLAGGPYEQYV. This chain links TRBV7-9 with TRBJ2-7, with 14 bases matching TRBD2. Germline loops: CDR1 SEHNR, CDR2 FQNEAQ (reference sequence). The CDR3 totals 16 residues. V shed 5 bases, J shed 2 bases, and the junction held 5 bases outside the gene matches.

The V gene is TRBV4-2, the J gene TRBJ1-3, with 10 bases that match TRBD1. With 6 bases clipped from V and 3 bases from J, the junction kept 8 bases outside the gene matches. The CDR3 covers 16 residues. CDR1 and CDR2 from the germline V gene are LGHNA and YNFKEQ. The CDR3 is CASSPYDRGLGNTIYF. The CDR3 DNA follows: TGTGCCAGCAGTCCTTACGACAGGGGGCTTGGAAACACCATATATTTT.

The chain is built from TRBV7-9 and TRBJ2-4; 8 bases agree with TRBD1. CDR1 and CDR2 from the germline V gene are SEHNR and FQNEAQ (reference sequence). This CDR3 region has 15 residues. Losses at the gene ends were 3 bases for V and 12 bases for J; bases not matched to a gene: 13. Here the CDR3 reads CASSFVRGPHRRQYF. As DNA, the CDR3 is TGTGCCAGCAGCTTCGTCAGGGGGCCCCACCGGCGTCAGTACTTC.

Comments on this clone: A read error is possible here, since a much larger clone lies one base away. V usage is TRBV28 and J usage is TRBJ1-6, with 7 bases lining up with TRBD1. The germline V gene encodes CDR1 MDHEN and CDR2 SYDVKM. J lost 6 bases, V lost 5 bases, and 4 bases had no gene match. The CDR3 length is 14 residues. This CDR3 is CASSPGTVNSPLHF. The CDR3 DNA follows: TGTGCCAGCAGTCCCGGGACAGTTAATTCACCCCTCCACTTT.

This clone was seen only a few times. The V and J genes are TRBV5-4 and TRBJ1-2; a possible D gene is TRBD1 (6 bases). The CDR3 extends over 13 amino acids. Germline-derived CDR1 and CDR2 are SGHNT and YYREEE (reference sequence). Deletions cut 0 bases from V and 8 bases from J, with 11 bases between. The CDR3 DNA reads as TGTGCCAGCAGCTTGGTAGGGGGTGCGGGCTACACCTTC. It specifies CASSLVGGAGYTF.

The V gene is TRBV6-6, the J gene TRBJ1-5; TRBD1 might be the D (5 bases). Germline-derived CDR1 and CDR2 are MNHNY and SVGAGI (reference sequence). This CDR3 region has 14 residues. With 2 bases removed from V and 8 bases from J, the gap between germline ends came to 13 bases. CDR3 sequence: CASSYGQGGEPQHF. The CDR3 nucleotides read TGTGCCAGCAGTTACGGGCAGGGTGGCGAGCCCCAGCATTTT.

V is TRBV18 and J is TRBJ2-1, with 7 bases identical to TRBD1. The CDR3 extends over 18 amino acids. The V gene end was trimmed by 6 bases and the J gene end by 0 bases; junction bases not matched to a gene: 14. Looked up from germline, CDR1 is KGHSH and CDR2 is LQKENI. This CDR3 is CASSPSRQGGSSYNEQFF. In DNA, the CDR3 is TGTGCCAGCTCCCCCAGTAGACAGGGTGGGAGCTCCTACAATGAGCAGTTCTTC.

The V and J genes are TRBV6-5 and TRBJ2-6; tentative D call: TRBD1 (6 bases). V gave up 0 bases and J gave up 5 bases, with 11 bases separating them. Germline lookup yields CDR1 MNHEY and CDR2 SVGAGI. The CDR3 is made up of 16 amino acids. CDR3 region: CASSYSRTVWANVLTF. The CDR3 DNA reads as TGTGCCAGCAGTTACTCCAGGACAGTTTGGGCCAACGTCCTGACTTTC.